The clone carrying this TCR beta chain was observed at least ten times. The antigen remains unidentified. The sample comes from a study of glioma-infiltrating T cells. Study-wide points: Patients with low tissue-blood divergence carried a signature set of shared blood CDR3 motifs. Non-neoplastic patients had below-expected tissue-blood divergence, while all gliomas exceeded expectation. Tissue and blood shared very few CDR3 sequences.

Amplification of TCR alpha and beta CDR3 regions from RNA used iRepertoire nested multiplex PCR. TCRdb analysed the multiplex PCR reads with MiXCR anew, one entry per CDR3 protein. The sample shows about 400,000 distinct CDR3 sequences, 35% to 45% of them seen only once. V lost 8 bases and J lost 1, with 11 bases in between. The length of the CDR3 is 13 residues. Germline loops: CDR1 MNHNS, CDR2 SASEGT. The V call is TRBV6-1, the J call TRBJ1-2; D not resolved. The receptor's source is a human donor with low-grade glioma or glioblastoma, undergoing nonglioma brain surgery, or in good health (not recorded which). Sequenced: glioma tissue, nonneoplastic brain tissue, or PBMCs (not recorded which). The CDR3 sequence is CASGLYLNYGYTF. DNA for the CDR3: TGTGCCAGCGGTCTTTATCTTAACTATGGCTACACCTTC.